These 27 T cell receptor beta chains came from one sample sequenced in a study of chemoradiotherapy in HPV16-positive cancers. Produced via immunoSEQ multiplex PCR; TCRdb's table is partial and in-frame only. The sample records over 4,000 clones, around 70% being singletons. Specimen: tumor tissue, collected from a patient who underwent chemoradiotherapy. These receptors came from a human donor with HPV-associated anogenital cancer.

The V gene is TRBV7-6, the J gene TRBJ1-1; 8 positions agree with TRBD1. This CDR3 has 15 amino acids. Per the germline V gene, CDR1 is SGHVS and CDR2 is FNYEAQ. Trimming cost V 4 bases and J 8 bases; bases outside gene matches: 12. The CDR3 DNA reads as TGTGCCAGCAGCTCGCACAAAACCCGGACAGGGGAAGCTTTCTTT. Residues: CASSSHKTRTGEAFF.

The J gene is TRBJ2-5, the V gene TRBV19; possible D gene TRBD1, 6 bases. This CDR3 contains 13 residues. Germline V gives CDR1 LNHDA, CDR2 SQIVND (reference sequence). Trimming cost V 6 bases and J 5 bases, with 13 bases left between them. The chain's CDR3 is CASSTGTWETQYF. DNA for the CDR3: TGTGCCAGTAGCACGGGGACATGGGAGACCCAGTACTTC.

This rearrangement joins TRBV5-5 to TRBJ2-3; the match to TRBD1 covers 8 bases. J was trimmed by 2 bases and V by 0 bases; bases with no gene match: 2. There are 15 residues in the CDR3. The germline CDR1 and CDR2 sequences are SGHKS and YYEKEE (reference sequence). This CDR3 reads CASSLEQGVTDTQYF. CDR3 nucleotide sequence: TGTGCCAGCAGCTTGGAACAGGGGGTCACAGATACGCAGTATTTT.

The chain carries TRBV20-1 and TRBJ2-1; D call uncertain. The V end was cut by 1 base, the J end by 9 bases, with 4 bases between. The CDR3 has 10 amino acids. Germline CDR1 is DFQATT and CDR2 is SNEGSKA (reference sequence). The CDR3 DNA reads as TGCAGTGCTAGAGTTATTGAGCAGTTCTTC. It encodes CSARVIEQFF.

V usage is TRBV4-1 and J usage is TRBJ2-7, with TRBD2 matching over 9 bases. After removal of 1 base from V and 5 bases from J, the junction contained 9 bases not matched to a gene. CDR3 size: 16 residues. Germline assignment: CDR1 MGHRA and CDR2 YSYEKL. As DNA, the CDR3 is TGCGCCAGCAGCCAAGGAGTGTGGCGGGAGGGCCACGAGCAGTACTTC. It codes for CASSQGVWREGHEQYF.

The chain couples TRBV19 to TRBJ1-3; D uncertain. This CDR3 is 14 amino acids long. Trimming stripped 6 bases from V and 0 bases from J, with 9 bases between. Germline loops: CDR1 LNHDA, CDR2 SQIVND (reference sequence). CDR3 coding DNA: TGTGCCAGTAGGGCGGATTACTCTGGAAACACCATATATTTT. This encodes CASRADYSGNTIYF. The entire variable domain, with the rest obtained from reference TRBV19 and TRBJ1-3, is as follows: DGGITQSPKYLFRKEGQNVTLSCEQNLNHDAMYWYRQDPGQGLRLIYYSQIVNDFQKGDIAEGYSVSREKKESFPLTVTSAQKNPTAFYLCASRADYSGNTIYFGEGSWLTVV.

This clone has a handful of counts. The chain uses TRBV5-1 and TRBJ1-4, with D unclear. From germline, CDR1 is SGHRS and CDR2 YFSETQ. This CDR3 comprises 12 residues. V shed 1 base and J shed 7 bases, with 5 bases lying between them. This CDR3 reads CASSLLGEKLFF. CDR3 DNA sequence: TGCGCCAGCAGCTTGTTGGGTGAAAAACTGTTTTTT. The whole variable domain, remainder taken from reference TRBV5-1 and TRBJ1-4, is KAGVTQTPRYLIKTRGQQVTLSCSPISGHRSVSWYQQTPGQGLQFLFEYFSETQRNKGNFPGRFSGRQFSNSRSEMNVSTLELGDSALYLCASSLLGEKLFFGSGTQLSVL.

This chain connects TRBV11-3 to TRBJ2-7, with D tentatively TRBD1 (6 bases). V lost 5 bases and J 6 bases, leaving 14 bases between the germline ends. Germline lookup yields CDR1 SGHNT and CDR2 YENEEA. The CDR3 has 13 amino acids. For the CDR3, the DNA is TGTGCCAGCAGCGTAACACAGGGAACCGAGCAGTACTTC. Its protein product is CASSVTQGTEQYF.

The CDR3 DNA reads as TGTGCCAGTAGTATAGGAGGGGGGCGCATCGTCGGGGAGCTGTTTTTT. This translates into CASSIGGGRIVGELFF. This sequence joins TRBV19 and TRBJ2-2; D assignment may be TRBD1 or TRBD2 (6 bases each). CDR3 length: 16 residues. V gave up 1 base and J gave up 7 bases, with 16 bases separating them. Germline CDR1 reads LNHDA; CDR2 reads SQIVND (reference sequence).

The rearrangement joins TRBV7-8 to TRBJ1-1; D not resolved. Trimming pared 5 bases from V and 1 base from J, leaving 11 bases between. The CDR3 runs to 14 residues. The germline gives CDR1 SGHVS, CDR2 FQNEAQ. CDR3 sequence reads: CASSPGHQNTEAFF. CDR3 sequence (DNA): TGTGCCAGCAGCCCAGGTCACCAGAACACTGAAGCTTTCTTT.

The chain couples TRBV5-1 to TRBJ2-1; a possible D gene is TRBD2 (5 bases). Germline CDR1 reads SGHRS; CDR2 reads YFSETQ. This CDR3 has 15 residues. Trimming left V 2 bases short and J 0 bases short, with 9 bases between. CDR3 sequence: CASSFDRGSYNEQFF. CDR3 in DNA: TGCGCCAGCAGCTTCGACCGGGGCTCCTACAATGAGCAGTTCTTC.

This clone was seen a few times. The genes are TRBV5-4 and TRBJ1-1; D ambiguous. In germline, CDR1 is SGHNT, CDR2 YYREEE (reference sequence). V was trimmed by 2 bases and J by 3 bases, leaving 2 bases between them. The CDR3 runs 11 residues. CDR3 amino acids: CASSLDTEAFF. In DNA, the CDR3 is TGTGCCAGCAGCTTAGACACTGAAGCTTTCTTT.

J is TRBJ1-2 and V is TRBV6-5; 9 bases agree with TRBD1. After removal of 6 bases from V and 8 bases from J, the junction contained 7 bases not matched to a gene. Per germline, CDR1 MNHEY and CDR2 SVGAGI. The CDR3 covers 13 residues. The CDR3 sequence: CASREQGARGYTF. For the CDR3, the DNA is TGTGCCAGCAGGGAACAGGGGGCGCGGGGCTACACCTTC.

The chain is built from TRBV6-4 and TRBJ1-2; D is ambiguous. Trimming stripped 5 bases from V and 8 bases from J, with 15 bases between. The CDR3 has 13 amino acids. Germline CDR1 reads MRHNA; CDR2 reads SNTAGT. CDR3 protein: CASSSTGIPGYTF. CDR3 nucleotides: TGTGCCAGCAGTTCAACGGGAATACCCGGCTACACCTTC.

The CDR3 DNA reads TGTGCCAGCAGTAAAATGGGCTACGAGCAGTACTTC. Protein product: CASSKMGYEQYF. The chain couples TRBV6-5 to TRBJ2-7; D gene ambiguous. The CDR3 is 12 amino acids. Trimming stripped 5 bases from V and 3 bases from J, with 8 bases between. Per germline, CDR1 MNHEY and CDR2 SVGAGI.

This clone was seen a handful of times. The chain has TRBV29-1 and TRBJ2-1; 8 bases are a match to TRBD2. The germline V gene has CDR1 SQVTM and CDR2 ANQGSEA. The CDR3 has 14 residues. J gave up 7 bases and V 7 bases, and 12 bases lay outside the gene matches. CDR3 nucleotides: TGCAGCGCTCAGCAGCTGGTAGCGGGAAATGAGCAGTTCTTC. Its protein is CSAQQLVAGNEQFF.

This chain links TRBV29-1 with TRBJ1-4; D is perhaps TRBD1 (5 bases). Germline lookup yields CDR1 SQVTM and CDR2 ANQGSEA. This CDR3 is built from 12 residues. Trimming removed 4 bases from V and 7 bases from J, with 10 bases in between. In DNA, the CDR3 is TGCAGCGTTGCATGGGGGGTTGAAAAACTGTTTTTT. Its protein product is CSVAWGVEKLFF.

This chain links TRBV5-1 with TRBJ1-1, with D perhaps matching TRBD1 (5 bases). The CDR3 runs 13 residues. Germline V lookup: CDR1 SGHRS, CDR2 YFSETQ. V lost 2 bases, J lost 3 bases, and 8 bases lay in between. CDR3 amino acids: CASSFIGDTEAFF. CDR3 nucleotide sequence: TGCGCCAGCAGCTTTATAGGGGACACTGAAGCTTTCTTT.

This CDR3 reads CASSLQGGASEAFF. DNA for the CDR3: TGTGCCAGCAGTTTACAAGGGGGGGCGTCTGAAGCTTTCTTT. The V gene is TRBV2, the J gene TRBJ1-1, with D perhaps TRBD1 (6 bases). Trimming stripped 5 bases from V and 6 bases from J, with 16 bases between. The CDR3 sequence is 14 residues long. Germline assignment: CDR1 SNHLY and CDR2 FYNNEI.

This chain connects TRBV28 to TRBJ2-7, with a tentative D call TRBD2 (6 bases). The V gene lost 6 bases and the J gene lost 10 bases, with 22 bases spanning the gap. There are 14 residues in the CDR3. CDR1 and CDR2 (germline): MDHEN, SYDVKM. The CDR3 loop is CASSQSPRQGGQYF. The CDR3 coding sequence is TGTGCCAGCAGCCAAAGCCCCCGGCAGGGAGGCCAGTACTTC.

This chain joins TRBV4-1 and TRBJ2-7, with a tentative D call TRBD1 (6 bases). The V end was cut by 5 bases, the J end by 4 bases, with 9 bases between. The CDR3 extends over 12 amino acids. Germline V gives CDR1 MGHRA, CDR2 YSYEKL. The CDR3 loop is CASSAGVYEQYF. The CDR3, as DNA: TGCGCCAGCAGCGCAGGGGTGTACGAGCAGTACTTC.

The chain carries TRBV30 and TRBJ1-3; TRBD1 matches at 8 bases. Losses at the gene ends were 3 bases for V and 8 bases for J; bases not matched to a gene: 6. CDR3 length: 13 amino acids. Germline V gene lookup returns CDR1 GTSNPN and CDR2 SVGIG (reference sequence). The CDR3 reads CAWRTGGGYTIYF. The CDR3 bases are TGTGCCTGGAGAACAGGGGGAGGGTACACCATATATTTT.

The chain carries TRBV4-1 and TRBJ2-1, with D perhaps matching TRBD2 (5 bases). V gave up 3 bases and J gave up 4 bases, with 13 bases separating them. CDR1 and CDR2 (germline): MGHRA, YSYEKL. The CDR3 runs 15 residues. CDR3 loop: CASSQRERAYNEQFF. CDR3 in DNA: TGCGCCAGCAGCCAGAGGGAGAGGGCTTACAATGAGCAGTTCTTC.

For the CDR3, the DNA is TGTGCCACCAGGAGGGGGGTGGGTGAAAAACTGTTTTTT. Its translation: CATRRGVGEKLFF. The chain couples TRBV6-1 to TRBJ1-4, with a tentative D call TRBD1 (6 bases). This CDR3 region has 13 residues. V shed 10 bases and J shed 7 bases, with 16 bases lying between them. Germline V gene data show CDR1 as MNHNS and CDR2 as SASEGT.

This clone came up once. The chain is built from TRBV5-1 and TRBJ1-1; D not certain. Germline V CDR1 and CDR2: SGHRS, YFSETQ. This CDR3 is 15 amino acids long. The ends were cut back, 0 bases at V and 0 bases at J, with 9 bases in the middle. The CDR3 sequence: CASSLVGSMNTEAFF. In DNA, the CDR3 is TGCGCCAGCAGCTTGGTGGGCAGCATGAACACTGAAGCTTTCTTT.

The genes are TRBV5-5 and TRBJ2-7; TRBD2 aligns across 7 bases. This CDR3 has 14 residues. CDR1 SGHKS and CDR2 YYEKEE come from the germline V gene (reference sequence). The V segment lost 1 base and the J segment 2 bases; nucleotides outside the gene matches: 3. CDR3 DNA sequence: TGTGCCAGCAGCTTGTTCCGGGGGGCCTACGAGCAGTACTTC. Its translation: CASSLFRGAYEQYF.

A few counts support this clone. The chain links TRBV5-4 to TRBJ2-7; 9 nucleotides align to TRBD2. CDR1 and CDR2 (germline): SGHNT, YYREEE (reference sequence). The ends lost 0 bases at V and 7 bases at J; junction bases unmatched: 8. The CDR3 length is 15 residues. The CDR3 DNA is TGTGCCAGCAGCTTGGGCGGGGGGGCCCCCAAGGAGCAGTACTTC. Translation: CASSLGGGAPKEQYF.